These T cell receptor beta chains were read from a single sample in a study of blood T cells in healthy people across ages. In TCRdb, the 5' RACE reads were re-called with MiXCR into one record per CDR3 protein. The table has roughly 1.6 million distinct CDR3 sequences, 30% to 40% seen once; the top ten hold roughly 12%. The specimen was blood. Receptors originate from a young woman in good health. Both conserved end residues are part of each CDR3. Each record gives: V gene, J gene, clone size, D gene, CDR3 protein, CDR3 DNA. A D gene is named only where the DNA matches it firmly. Only part of the rows carry a size: once, few, many, or a class if the clone is expanded.

>TRBV5-1|TRBJ2-2|NA|TRBD2
CASSFSGGARELFF
TGCGCCAGCAGCTTCAGCGGGGGGGCCCGGGAGCTGTTTTTT
>TRBV7-8|TRBJ2-7|many|NA
CASSPTDEQYF
TGTGCCAGCAGCCCGACAGACGAGCAGTACTTC
>TRBV5-1|TRBJ1-6|NA|TRBD1
CASSWGQRSFNNSPLHF
TGCGCCAGCAGCTGGGGACAGCGCTCTTTCAATAATTCACCCCTCCACTTT
>TRBV3-1|TRBJ2-5|few|NA
CASSQVMRLDQETQYF
TGTGCCAGCAGCCAAGTTATGAGACTAGACCAAGAGACCCAGTACTTC
>TRBV12-3/TRBV12-4|TRBJ2-5|few|NA
CASSQNQGRVQETQYF
TGTGCCAGCAGTCAAAATCAGGGCAGGGTCCAAGAGACCCAGTACTTC
>TRBV12-3/TRBV12-4|TRBJ2-1|NA|NA
CASSFKSIPYNEQFF
TGTGCCAGCAGTTTTAAGTCTATACCTTACAATGAGCAGTTCTTC
>TRBV5-1|TRBJ2-1|NA|TRBD1
CASSLRGQGGYNEQFF
TGCGCCAGCAGCTTGCGGGGACAGGGGGGCTACAATGAGCAGTTCTTC
>TRBV7-9|TRBJ2-7|NA|NA
CAGSLPERATAQYF
TGTGCCGGCAGCTTACCTGAGAGGGCAACGGCGCAGTACTTC
>TRBV7-2|TRBJ1-1|few|NA
CASSFWLGNTEAFF
TGTGCCAGCAGCTTTTGGTTGGGGAACACTGAAGCTTTCTTT
>TRBV25-1|TRBJ1-4|few|NA
CASSDETGLAEKLFF
TGTGCCAGCAGTGACGAAACAGGGCTTGCCGAAAAACTGTTTTTT
>TRBV15|TRBJ2-3|many|NA
CATSRVGDSRPTHTDTQYF
TGTGCCACCAGCAGAGTTGGGGACTCCAGGCCCACACACACAGATACGCAGTATTTT
>TRBV7-2|TRBJ2-7|NA|TRBD1
CASSPHRGQPYNEQYF
TGTGCTAGCAGCCCCCACAGGGGGCAACCCTACAATGAGCAGTACTTC
>TRBV6-5|TRBJ2-2|NA|NA
CASGRNTGELFF
TGTGCCAGCGGCAGGAACACCGGGGAGCTGTTTTTT
>TRBV28|TRBJ2-5|NA|TRBD1
CANSPRDRRVLRLSQYF
TGTGCCAACAGCCCACGGGACAGACGAGTTCTAAGACTGAGCCAGTACTTC
>TRBV20-1|TRBJ2-1|NA|NA
CSAPSRQKYNEQFF
TGCAGTGCTCCTTCACGACAGAAATACAATGAGCAGTTCTTC
>TRBV6-1|TRBJ2-7|few|NA
CASSDPPTGFYEQYF
TGTGCCAGCAGTGACCCCCCGACGGGGTTCTACGAGCAGTACTTC
>TRBV4-1|TRBJ1-3|NA|TRBD1
CASSLLGQGFAGNTIYF
TGCGCCAGCAGCCTACTCGGACAGGGTTTCGCTGGAAACACCATATATTTT
>TRBV7-9|TRBJ1-2|few|TRBD1
CASTLDRAGYTF
TGTGCCAGCACCCTCGACAGGGCTGGCTACACCTTC
>TRBV12-5|TRBJ1-1|few|TRBD1
CASGAGQGPNTEAFF
TGTGCTAGTGGGGCCGGACAGGGGCCGAACACTGAAGCTTTCTTT
>TRBV27|TRBJ2-2|NA|NA
CYSRGPTGELFF
TGCTATTCGAGGGGACCGACCGGGGAGCTGTTTTTT
>TRBV20-1|TRBJ2-1|many|TRBD2
CSVPSMSGASGRTYNEQFF
TGCAGCGTTCCCTCCATGTCGGGCGCTAGCGGGAGAACCTACAATGAGCAGTTCTTC
>TRBV13|TRBJ2-7|NA|NA
CASSGQRYAGAPYEQYF
TGTGCCAGCAGCGGTCAACGTTATGCTGGGGCCCCATACGAGCAGTACTTC
>TRBV27|TRBJ2-7|NA|TRBD2
CASSPGAGVSYEQYF
TGTGCCAGCAGCCCAGGAGCGGGAGTATCCTACGAGCAGTACTTC
>TRBV21-1|TRBJ2-3|NA|NA
CASSKRWDGETDTQYF
TGTGCCAGCAGCAAAAGATGGGACGGGGAAACAGATACGCAGTATTTT
>TRBV3-1|TRBJ2-7|NA|TRBD1
CASSRSLRDSGSYEQYF
TGTGCCAGCAGCCGATCCCTCCGGGACAGTGGCTCCTACGAGCAGTACTTC
>TRBV7-2|TRBJ2-1|NA|NA
CASSLVGAKQFF
TGTGCCAGCAGCTTAGTGGGGGCGAAGCAGTTCTTC
>TRBV28|TRBJ1-5|few|NA
CASSSQGLPSPQHF
TGTGCCAGCAGCTCCCAGGGGCTCCCCAGCCCCCAGCATTTT
>TRBV5-4|TRBJ2-1|few|NA
CASSLGPGAHNEQFF
TGTGCCAGCAGCTTGGGACCGGGGGCCCACAATGAGCAGTTCTTC
>TRBV20-1|TRBJ2-1|once|NA
CSAKARRVSSYNEQFF
TGCAGTGCTAAGGCACGCAGGGTCTCCTCCTACAATGAGCAGTTCTTC
>TRBV20-1|TRBJ2-6|few|NA
CSASVFGANVLTF
TGCAGTGCTAGCGTGTTTGGGGCCAACGTCCTGACTTTC
>TRBV4-1|TRBJ1-1|NA|NA
CASSQEYLGGTNTEAFF
TGCGCCAGCAGCCAAGAATATTTGGGGGGGACGAACACTGAAGCTTTCTTT
>TRBV18|TRBJ2-7|NA|NA
CASSPSGPSGYEQYF
TGTGCCAGCTCACCATCCGGTCCATCGGGCTACGAGCAGTACTTC
>TRBV20-1|TRBJ1-5|NA|NA
CSVRGIEQPQHF
TGCAGTGTGCGGGGAATCGAGCAGCCCCAGCATTTT
>TRBV20-1|TRBJ2-5|NA|NA
CSARGSRGETQYF
TGCAGTGCTAGAGGGTCTCGCGGGGAGACCCAGTACTTC
>TRBV28|TRBJ2-7|NA|TRBD1
CASSLVGDRVNYEQYF
TGTGCCAGCAGTCTTGTGGGGGACAGGGTTAACTACGAGCAGTACTTC
>TRBV6-1|TRBJ2-5|NA|NA
CASGDPGDETQYF
TGTGCCAGCGGTGACCCAGGGGACGAGACCCAGTACTTC
>TRBV15|TRBJ2-1|few|TRBD2
CATSSRGLRNEQFF
TGTGCCACCAGCTCCCGGGGACTAAGGAATGAGCAGTTCTTC
>TRBV5-1|TRBJ2-1|many|TRBD2
CASSFSGSSYNEQFF
TGTGCCAGCAGTTTTAGCGGGAGCTCCTACAATGAGCAGTTCTTC
>TRBV6-6|TRBJ2-7|many|TRBD2
CASSYGVGGLVYEQYF
TGTGCCAGCAGTTACGGGGTAGGGGGACTAGTTTACGAGCAGTACTTC
>TRBV29-1|TRBJ2-3|few|TRBD2
CSVEVKGLAGVSGADTQYF
TGCAGCGTTGAAGTTAAAGGACTAGCGGGAGTGTCTGGGGCAGATACGCAGTATTTT
>TRBV7-4|TRBJ2-3|NA|NA
CASSLRPGRSTDTQYF
TGTGCCAGCAGCCTAAGGCCGGGACGGAGCACAGATACGCAGTATTTT
>TRBV5-1|TRBJ2-1|many|TRBD1
CASSSRGNEQFF
TGTGCCAGCAGTTCCAGGGGGAATGAGCAGTTCTTC
>TRBV29-1|TRBJ2-7|once|NA
CSVVRDTGEQYF
TGCAGCGTTGTACGGGACACCGGCGAGCAGTACTTC
>TRBV13|TRBJ2-5|NA|TRBD2
CASSGTSVADRNWETQYF
TGTGCCAGCAGCGGAACTAGCGTGGCCGATCGAAACTGGGAGACCCAGTACTTC
>TRBV13|TRBJ1-2|NA|NA
CASSLKGGTGYTF
TGTGCCAGCAGCTTAAAGGGAGGGACTGGCTACACCTTC
>TRBV4-1|TRBJ1-5|NA|NA
CASSHPAPRGGQPQHF
TGCGCCAGCAGCCACCCCGCTCCGAGAGGGGGTCAGCCCCAGCATTTT
>TRBV4-1|TRBJ1-4|few|NA
CASSQTSKAGEKLFF
TGCGCCAGCAGCCAGACCAGCAAGGCGGGGGAAAAACTGTTTTTT
>TRBV27|TRBJ2-7|NA|TRBD2
CASRPGLGLEWSSYEQYF
TGTGCCAGCAGACCGGGACTAGGGCTAGAGTGGAGCTCCTACGAGCAGTACTTC
>TRBV20-1|TRBJ2-7|NA|TRBD2
CSARERGLAGGLGYEQYF
TGCAGTGCTAGAGAACGGGGGTTAGCGGGGGGCTTGGGGTACGAGCAGTACTTC
>TRBV5-1|TRBJ2-5|NA|NA
CASRRRLEETQYF
TGCGCCAGCCGCCGGAGGTTAGAAGAGACCCAGTACTTC
>TRBV30|TRBJ1-2|few|NA
CAWSVLRGYGYTF
TGTGCCTGGAGTGTACTACGGGGGTATGGCTACACCTTC
>TRBV30|TRBJ2-3|few|NA
CAWKAGSTDTQYF
TGTGCTTGGAAGGCGGGTAGCACAGATACGCAGTATTTT
>TRBV7-9|TRBJ1-2|few|TRBD1
CASSIGQGGVNYGYTF
TGTGCCAGCTCAATTGGACAGGGGGGAGTTAACTATGGCTACACCTTC
>TRBV4-1|TRBJ2-7|many|NA
CASSQVGTATYEQYF
TGCGCCAGCAGCCAAGTGGGGACTGCAACCTACGAGCAGTACTTC
>TRBV6-4|TRBJ1-2|NA|NA
CASPCGALCGYTF
TGTGCCAGTCCCTGCGGGGCGTTGTGTGGCTACACCTTC
>TRBV20-1|TRBJ1-5|NA|NA
CSARDVTPYNQPQHF
TGCAGTGCTAGAGATGTCACACCCTACAATCAGCCCCAGCATTTT
>TRBV27|TRBJ2-1|NA|NA
CASSLVPGGTCNEQFF
TGTGCCAGCAGTTTAGTCCCTGGGGGTACCTGCAATGAGCAGTTCTTC
>TRBV27|TRBJ1-1|NA|NA
CASSFYGGGEAFF
TGTGCCAGCAGTTTTTATGGAGGTGGTGAAGCTTTCTTT